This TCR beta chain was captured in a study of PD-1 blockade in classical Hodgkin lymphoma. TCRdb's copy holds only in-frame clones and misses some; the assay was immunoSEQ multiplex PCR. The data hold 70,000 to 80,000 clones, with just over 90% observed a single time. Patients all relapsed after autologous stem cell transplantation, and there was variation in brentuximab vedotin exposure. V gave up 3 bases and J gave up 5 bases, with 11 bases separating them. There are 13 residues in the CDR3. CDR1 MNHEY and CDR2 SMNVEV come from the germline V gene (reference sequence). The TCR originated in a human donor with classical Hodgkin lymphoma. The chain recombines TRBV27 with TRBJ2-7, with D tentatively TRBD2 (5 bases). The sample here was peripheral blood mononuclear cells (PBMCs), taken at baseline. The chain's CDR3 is CASSFPGSDEQYF. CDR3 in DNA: TGTGCCAGCAGTTTCCCGGGAAGCGACGAGCAGTACTTC.